This T cell receptor beta chain comes out of a study of shared T cell receptors in the human thymus. V was clipped by 4 bases and J by 8 bases, with 17 bases between them. This CDR3 has 14 residues. Germline loops: CDR1 SNHLY, CDR2 FYNNEI. Produced via immunoSEQ multiplex PCR; TCRdb's table is partial and in-frame only. This table has 550,000 to 800,000 clones, 70% to 90% appearing once. This same sample was also taken into another study, of human thymus T cells.

Sequenced input: thymocytes. The chain joins TRBV2 to TRBJ1-1, with D perhaps matching TRBD1 (5 bases). The receptor's source is a girl under two years old with a congenital heart defect. As DNA, the CDR3 is TGTGCCAGCAGTGGGGGCCGGGGGGGGACCGAAGCTTTCTTT. Its translation: CASSGGRGGTEAFF.